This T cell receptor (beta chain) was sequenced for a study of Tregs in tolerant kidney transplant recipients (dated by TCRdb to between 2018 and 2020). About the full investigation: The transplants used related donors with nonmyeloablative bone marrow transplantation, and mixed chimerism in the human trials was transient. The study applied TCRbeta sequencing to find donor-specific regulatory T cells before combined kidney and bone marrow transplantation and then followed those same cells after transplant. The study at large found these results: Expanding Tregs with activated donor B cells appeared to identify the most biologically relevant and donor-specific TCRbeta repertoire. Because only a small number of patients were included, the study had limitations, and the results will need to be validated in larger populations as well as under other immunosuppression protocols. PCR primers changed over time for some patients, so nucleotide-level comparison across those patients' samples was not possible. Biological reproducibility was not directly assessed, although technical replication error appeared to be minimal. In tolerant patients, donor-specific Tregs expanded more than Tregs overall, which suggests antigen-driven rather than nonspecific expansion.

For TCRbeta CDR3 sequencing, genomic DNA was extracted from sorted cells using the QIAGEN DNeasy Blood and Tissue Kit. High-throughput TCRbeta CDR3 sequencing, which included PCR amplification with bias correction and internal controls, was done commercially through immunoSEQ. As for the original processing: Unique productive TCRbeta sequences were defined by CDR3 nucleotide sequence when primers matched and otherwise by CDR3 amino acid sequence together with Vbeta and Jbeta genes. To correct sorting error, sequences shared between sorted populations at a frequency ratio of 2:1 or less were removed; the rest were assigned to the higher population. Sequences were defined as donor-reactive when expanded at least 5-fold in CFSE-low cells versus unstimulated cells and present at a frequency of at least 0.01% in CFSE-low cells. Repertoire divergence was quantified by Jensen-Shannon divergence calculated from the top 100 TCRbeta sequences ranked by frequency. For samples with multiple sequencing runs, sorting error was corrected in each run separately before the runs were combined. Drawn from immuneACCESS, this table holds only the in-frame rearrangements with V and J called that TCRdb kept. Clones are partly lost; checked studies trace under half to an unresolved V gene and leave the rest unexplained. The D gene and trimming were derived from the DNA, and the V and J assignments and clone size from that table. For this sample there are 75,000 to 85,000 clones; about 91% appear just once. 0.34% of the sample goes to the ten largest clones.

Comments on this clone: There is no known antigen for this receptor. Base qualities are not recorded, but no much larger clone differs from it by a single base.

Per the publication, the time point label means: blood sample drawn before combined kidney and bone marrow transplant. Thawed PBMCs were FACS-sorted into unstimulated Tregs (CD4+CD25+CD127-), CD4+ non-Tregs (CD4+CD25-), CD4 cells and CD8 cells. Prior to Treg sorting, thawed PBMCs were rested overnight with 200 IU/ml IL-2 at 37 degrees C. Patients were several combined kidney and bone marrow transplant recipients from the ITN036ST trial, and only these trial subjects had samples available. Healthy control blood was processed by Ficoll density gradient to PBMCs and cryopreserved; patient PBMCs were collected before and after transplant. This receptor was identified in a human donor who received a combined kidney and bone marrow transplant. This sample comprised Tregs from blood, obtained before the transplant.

The encoded CDR3 is CAWSVVRQAPYEQYF. The DNA sequence follows: TGTGCCTGGAGTGTTGTACGACAGGCCCCCTACGAGCAGTACTTC. The sequence joins TRBV30 to TRBJ2-7, with a weak D call of TRBD1 (6 bases match). The CDR3 has 15 amino acids, counting the end cysteine and phenylalanine. Kept here is only the CDR3 DNA, which spans 45 bases and is read in frame from base 1. Looking up the germline V gene (reference sequence) yields CDR1 GTSNPN and CDR2 SVGIG. The junction shows trimming of 0 bases on V and 2 bases on J, plus 14 bases between the germline ends.